Each of the 5 T cell receptor beta chains below was sequenced from the same sample in a study of shared clonotypes between healthy human individuals. Terminally differentiated effector memory CD45RA+ cells were excluded from the naive CD8 cells, which were CD45RO-negative and positively selected for CCR7. The method was immunoSEQ multiplex PCR; TCRdb's version includes in-frame clones alone and lacks a portion of them. The sample shows approximately 650,000 clones, 95% to 96% of them seen only once. Material: naive CD8+ T cells sorted from blood. These receptors came from a woman in her twenties or thirties in good health.

This sequence joins TRBV10-2 and TRBJ2-7; 7 bases match TRBD1. J was trimmed by 1 base and V by 7 bases; bases with no gene match: 7. Germline-derived CDR1 and CDR2 are WSHSY and SAAADI. This CDR3 is built from 14 residues. For the CDR3, the DNA is TGCGCCAGCAAGCCGACAGGGTGGTCCTACGAGCAGTACTTC. Its protein product is CASKPTGWSYEQYF.

This rearrangement joins TRBV27 to TRBJ2-7; no definite D call. Trimming cost V 0 bases and J 3 bases, with 6 bases left between them. This CDR3 comprises 13 residues. The germline gives CDR1 MNHEY, CDR2 SMNVEV (reference sequence). CDR3 nucleotide sequence: TGTGCCAGCAGTTTATCCCCAAACTACGAGCAGTACTTC. Its protein is CASSLSPNYEQYF.

In DNA form, the CDR3 reads TGCGCCAGCAGTGAGGCTAGCGGGACCAACACCGGGGAGCTGTTTTTT. Its protein product is CASSEASGTNTGELFF. V gene TRBV10-2 combines with J gene TRBJ2-2; 9 bases fit TRBD2. V lost 2 bases, J lost 2 bases, and 3 bases stayed unmatched. Per germline, CDR1 WSHSY and CDR2 SAAADI. The CDR3 sequence is 16 residues long.

On this clone: This specimen includes other DNA sequences encoding the same CDR3. The chain carries TRBV27 and TRBJ2-1, with 10 nucleotides matching TRBD2. The CDR3 has 15 amino acids. Germline loops: CDR1 MNHEY, CDR2 SMNVEV (reference sequence). The J segment lost 6 bases and the V segment lost 5 bases, leaving 7 bases of the junction unmatched. CDR3 in amino acids: CASSPGTSARNEQFF. As DNA, the CDR3 is TGTGCCAGCAGTCCCGGGACTAGCGCTCGCAATGAGCAGTTCTTC.

This clone is a singleton in its sample. This specimen includes other DNA sequences encoding the same CDR3. The gene calls are TRBV9 and TRBJ2-1, with 8 bases fitting TRBD2. This CDR3 has 15 residues. V lost 2 bases, J lost 0 bases, and 1 base stayed unmatched. Per the germline V gene, CDR1 is SGDLS and CDR2 is YYNGEE. The DNA for the CDR3 is TGTGCCAGCAGCGTTAGCGGGACCTCCTACAATGAGCAGTTCTTC. As protein: CASSVSGTSYNEQFF.